This record concerns one T cell receptor (beta chain) sequence. This entry is derived from a study of OX40 agonist ivuxolimab in advanced cancers. Losses at the gene ends were 1 base for V and 6 bases for J; bases not matched to a gene: 5. The CDR3 is 14 residues long. Germline CDR1 SGHNT, CDR2 YENEEA. Method: immunoSEQ multiplex PCR; TCRdb's copy keeps in-frame clones and lacks some. The data hold about 79,000 clones, with 70% to 90% observed a single time. Specimen: CD4+ or CD8+ T cells sorted from blood, collected in a trial of the OX40 agonist ivuxolimab. This TCR derives from an adult with an advanced solid tumor such as melanoma, head and neck, liver or kidney cancer. The chain uses TRBV11-3 and TRBJ2-5; TRBD2 agrees at 7 bases. CDR3 in DNA: TGTGCCAGCAGCTTAGGGGGAGGGGAGAAGACCCAGTACTTC. This codes for CASSLGGGEKTQYF.